One T cell receptor beta chain is described in this entry. Original analysis: Amplification from reference gene primers served as the basis for estimated nucleated cell counts. TCRdb's table, derived via immunoSEQ multiplex PCR, lists solely in-frame clones and lacks some. V and J calls and clone size come straight from that table; D and trimming were deduced from the DNA. This sample has approximately 250,000 clones, with roughly 86% found just once. These data are taken from a study of blood T cell repertoires in COVID-19. Study overall: There were acute and convalescent COVID-19 samples, and they came from the United States, Italy and Spain. Sample material is recorded as cDNA or gDNA derived from T cells, B-cell-depleted T cells, or PBMCs.

Trimming cost V 4 bases and J 10 bases; bases outside gene matches: 9. CDR3 length: 14 amino acids. The germline V gene encodes CDR1 PRHDT and CDR2 FYEKMQ (reference sequence). This rearrangement joins TRBV13 to TRBJ2-1; 8 bases are a match to TRBD2. The receptor was isolated from a man in his forties with active or convalescent COVID-19. The sequencing input was peripheral blood. CDR3 bases: TGTGCCAGCAGCTCCGGGACTAGTCGGGTAGAGCAGTTCTTC. It is translated as CASSSGTSRVEQFF.